The T cell receptor beta chain described here comes from a study of Graves' ophthalmopathy and Graves' hyperthyroidism. General study results and limits: Also, most clonotypes expanded in the thyroid above 0.001 frequency appeared in blood.

Amplified material comprised TCR beta CDR3 regions derived from RNA transcripts. HTBI-primed first-round RT-PCR preceded second-round multiplex PCR. TCRdb re-derived calls from the multiplex PCR reads in MiXCR, one entry per CDR3 protein. Among hundreds of thousands of distinct CDR3 sequences, 22% were seen once, and the ten largest hold roughly 6.9%. Eligible hyperthyroidism cases comprised new diagnoses of under 2 months' duration in individuals aged 18 to 65. The CDR3 loop spans 13 amino acids. With V trimmed by 6 bases and J by 7 bases, 5 bases remained unmatched. Germline V lookup: CDR1 MNHNS, CDR2 SASEGT. Many counts were recorded for this clonotype. The antigen remains unidentified.

The clonotype originates from a woman aged 18-29 years with stable Graves' hyperthyroidism. Some clones in this sample may be carry-over from other donors' samples. The genes are TRBV6-1 and TRBJ1-5, with 8 bases lining up with TRBD1. The material sequenced was peripheral blood. CDR3 residues: CASSFGQGQPQHF. The DNA of the CDR3 is TGTGCCAGCAGCTTCGGACAGGGCCAGCCCCAGCATTTT.